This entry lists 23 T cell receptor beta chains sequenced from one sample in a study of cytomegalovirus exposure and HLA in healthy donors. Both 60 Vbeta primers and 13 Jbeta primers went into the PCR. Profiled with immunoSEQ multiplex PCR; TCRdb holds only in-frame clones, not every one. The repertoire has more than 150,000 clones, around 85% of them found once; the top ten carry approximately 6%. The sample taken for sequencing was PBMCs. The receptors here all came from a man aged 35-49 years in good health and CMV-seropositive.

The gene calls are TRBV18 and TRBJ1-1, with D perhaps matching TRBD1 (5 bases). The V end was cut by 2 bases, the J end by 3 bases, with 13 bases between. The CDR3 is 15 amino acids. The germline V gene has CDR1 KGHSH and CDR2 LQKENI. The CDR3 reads CASSPNVGGDTEAFF. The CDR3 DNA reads TGTGCCAGCTCACCAAACGTTGGGGGGGACACTGAAGCTTTCTTT.

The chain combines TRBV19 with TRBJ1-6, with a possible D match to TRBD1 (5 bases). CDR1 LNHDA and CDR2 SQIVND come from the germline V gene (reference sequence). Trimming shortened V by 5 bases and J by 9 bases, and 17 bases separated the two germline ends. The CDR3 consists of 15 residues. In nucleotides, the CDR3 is TGTGCCAGTAGTCCCGCGGGGGGGAGTGGTTCACCCCTCCACTTT. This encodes CASSPAGGSGSPLHF.

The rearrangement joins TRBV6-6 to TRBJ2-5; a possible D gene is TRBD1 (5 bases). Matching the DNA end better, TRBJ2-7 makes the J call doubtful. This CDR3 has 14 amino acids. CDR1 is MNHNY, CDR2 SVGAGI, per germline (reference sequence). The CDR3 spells CASHLTGKTYEQYF. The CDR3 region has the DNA TGTGCCAGCCATCTTACAGGAAAGACCTACGAGCAGTACTTC.

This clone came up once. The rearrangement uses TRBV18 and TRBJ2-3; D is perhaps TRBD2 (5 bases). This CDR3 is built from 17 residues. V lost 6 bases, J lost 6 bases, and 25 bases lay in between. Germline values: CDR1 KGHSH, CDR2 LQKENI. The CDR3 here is CASSPTGLTARLDTQYF. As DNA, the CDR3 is TGTGCCAGCTCCCCGACTGGACTGACGGCGAGGTTGGATACGCAGTATTTT.

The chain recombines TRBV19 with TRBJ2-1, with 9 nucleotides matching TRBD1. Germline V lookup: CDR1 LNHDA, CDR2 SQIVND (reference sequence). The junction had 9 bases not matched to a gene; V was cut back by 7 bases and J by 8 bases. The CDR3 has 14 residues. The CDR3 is CASNRGREGDEQFF. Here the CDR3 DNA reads TGTGCCAGTAACAGGGGGCGCGAAGGAGATGAGCAGTTCTTC. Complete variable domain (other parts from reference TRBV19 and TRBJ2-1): DGGITQSPKYLFRKEGQNVTLSCEQNLNHDAMYWYRQDPGQGLRLIYYSQIVNDFQKGDIAEGYSVSREKKESFPLTVTSAQKNPTAFYLCASNRGREGDEQFFGPGTRLTVL.

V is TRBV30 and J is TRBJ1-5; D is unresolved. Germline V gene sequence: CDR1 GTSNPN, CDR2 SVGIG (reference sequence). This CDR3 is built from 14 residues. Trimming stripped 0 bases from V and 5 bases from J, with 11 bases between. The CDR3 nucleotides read TGTGCCTGGAGTGTGAGTGGGAGGGATCAGCCCCAGCATTTT. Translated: CAWSVSGRDQPQHF.

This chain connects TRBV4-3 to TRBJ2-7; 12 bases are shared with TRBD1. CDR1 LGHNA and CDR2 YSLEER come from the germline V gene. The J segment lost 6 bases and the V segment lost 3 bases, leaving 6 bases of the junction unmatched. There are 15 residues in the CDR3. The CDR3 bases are TGCGCCAGCAGCCAGGCCGGGACAGGGGGCGGCGAGCAGTACTTC. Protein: CASSQAGTGGGEQYF.

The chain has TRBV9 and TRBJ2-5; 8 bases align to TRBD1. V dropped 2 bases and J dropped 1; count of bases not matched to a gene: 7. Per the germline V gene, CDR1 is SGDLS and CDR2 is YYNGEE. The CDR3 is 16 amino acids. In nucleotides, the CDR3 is TGTGCCAGCAGCGTCGGCCCCAGGGGGCTCCAAGAGACCCAGTACTTC. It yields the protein CASSVGPRGLQETQYF.

The chain's CDR3 is CASSETIKPQHF. The CDR3 coding sequence is TGCGCCAGCAGTGAAACTATTAAGCCCCAGCATTTT. The V gene is TRBV10-2, the J gene TRBJ1-5; D ambiguous. CDR1 and CDR2 from the germline V gene are WSHSY and SAAADI. This CDR3 region has 12 residues. The V end lost 3 bases, the J end lost 8 bases, and 8 bases lay between the germline ends.

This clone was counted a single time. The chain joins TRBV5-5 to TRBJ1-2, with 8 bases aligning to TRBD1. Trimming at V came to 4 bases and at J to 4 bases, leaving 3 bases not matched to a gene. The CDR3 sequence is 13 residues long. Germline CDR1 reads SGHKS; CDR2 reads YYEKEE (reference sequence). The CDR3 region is CASSPGTGYGYTF. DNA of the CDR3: TGTGCCAGCAGCCCGGGGACAGGCTATGGCTACACCTTC.

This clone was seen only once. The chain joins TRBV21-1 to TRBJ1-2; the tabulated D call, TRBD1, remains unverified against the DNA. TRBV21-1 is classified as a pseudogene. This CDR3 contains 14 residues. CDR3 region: CASPGGGDSYGYTF. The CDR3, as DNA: TGTGCCTCCCCAGGGGGCGGGGACTCCTATGGCTACACCTTC.

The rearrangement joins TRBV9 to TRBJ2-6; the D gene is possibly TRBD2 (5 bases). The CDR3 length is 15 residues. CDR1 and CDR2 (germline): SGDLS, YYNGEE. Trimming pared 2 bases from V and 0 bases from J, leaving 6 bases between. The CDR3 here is CASSVGSSGANVLTF. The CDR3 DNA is TGTGCCAGCAGCGTGGGGAGCTCTGGGGCCAACGTCCTGACTTTC.

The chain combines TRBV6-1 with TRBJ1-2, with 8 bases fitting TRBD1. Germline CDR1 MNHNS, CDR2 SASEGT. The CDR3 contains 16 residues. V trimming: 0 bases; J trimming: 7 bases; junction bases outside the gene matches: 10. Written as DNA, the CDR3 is TGTGCCAGCAGTGAAGCGGCCGGAGCAGGGGGCGTTGGCTACACCTTC. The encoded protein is CASSEAAGAGGVGYTF.

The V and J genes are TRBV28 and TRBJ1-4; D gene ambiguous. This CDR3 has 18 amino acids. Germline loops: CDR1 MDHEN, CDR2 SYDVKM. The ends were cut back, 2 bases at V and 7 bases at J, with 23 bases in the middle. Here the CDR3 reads CASSLLGSTGGYSEKLFF. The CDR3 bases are TGTGCCAGCAGTTTACTGGGCTCGACGGGCGGGTATAGTGAAAAACTGTTTTTT. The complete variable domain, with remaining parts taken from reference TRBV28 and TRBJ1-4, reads DVKVTQSSRYLVKRTGEKVFLECVQDMDHENMFWYRQDPGLGLRLIYFSYDVKMKEKGDIPEGYSVSREKKERFSLILESASTNQTSMYLCASSLLGSTGGYSEKLFFGSGTQLSVL.

CDR3 loop: CASTLEATYEQYF. CDR3 nucleotides: TGCGCCAGCACGCTGGAGGCTACCTACGAGCAGTACTTC. This chain connects TRBV5-1 to TRBJ2-5, with a possible D match to TRBD2 (5 bases). The J call is uncertain, as TRBJ2-7 better fits the DNA end. This CDR3 region has 13 residues. The germline CDR1 and CDR2 sequences are SGHRS and YFSETQ.

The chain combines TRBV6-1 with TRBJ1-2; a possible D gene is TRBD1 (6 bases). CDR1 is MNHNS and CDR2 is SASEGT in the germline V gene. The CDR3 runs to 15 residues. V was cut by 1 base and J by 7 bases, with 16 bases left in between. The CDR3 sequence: CASSEEGDTRGGYTF. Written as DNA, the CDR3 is TGTGCCAGCAGTGAAGAGGGGGACACCAGGGGTGGCTACACCTTC.

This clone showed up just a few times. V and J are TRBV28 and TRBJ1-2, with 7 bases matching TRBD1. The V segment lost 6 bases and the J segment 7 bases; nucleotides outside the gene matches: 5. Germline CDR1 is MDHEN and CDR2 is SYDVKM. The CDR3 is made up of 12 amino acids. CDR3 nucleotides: TGTGCCAGCAGCTCCGACAGGGTTGGCTACACCTTC. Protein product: CASSSDRVGYTF.

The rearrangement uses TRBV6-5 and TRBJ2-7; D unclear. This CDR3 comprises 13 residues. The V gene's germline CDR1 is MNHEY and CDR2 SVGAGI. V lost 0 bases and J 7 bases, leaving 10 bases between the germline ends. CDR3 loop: CASSYSVAGEQYF. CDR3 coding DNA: TGTGCCAGCAGTTACTCGGTCGCCGGGGAGCAGTACTTC.

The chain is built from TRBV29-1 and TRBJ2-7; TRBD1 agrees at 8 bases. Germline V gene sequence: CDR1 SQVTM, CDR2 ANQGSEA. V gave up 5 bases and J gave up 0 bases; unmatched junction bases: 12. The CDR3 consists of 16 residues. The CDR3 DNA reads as TGCAGCGTTTCGGGACAGGAAAGCTCCTCCTCCTACGAGCAGTACTTC. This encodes CSVSGQESSSSYEQYF.

In DNA, the CDR3 is TGCGCCAGCAGCCAAGCGACAGGGAGGAGAGAGACCCAGTACTTC. Encoded protein: CASSQATGRRETQYF. The chain links TRBV4-3 to TRBJ2-5; D is possibly TRBD1 (7 bases). Per the germline V gene, CDR1 is LGHNA and CDR2 is YSLEER. The CDR3 contains 15 residues. Trimming stripped 1 base from V and 4 bases from J, with 13 bases between.

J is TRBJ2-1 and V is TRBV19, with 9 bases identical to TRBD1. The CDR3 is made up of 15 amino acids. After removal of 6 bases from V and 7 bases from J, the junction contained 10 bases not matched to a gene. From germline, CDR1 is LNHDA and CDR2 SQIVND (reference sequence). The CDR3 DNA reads TGTGCCAGTAGGACAGGGACAGGGAAGGTGAATGAGCAGTTCTTC. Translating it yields CASRTGTGKVNEQFF.

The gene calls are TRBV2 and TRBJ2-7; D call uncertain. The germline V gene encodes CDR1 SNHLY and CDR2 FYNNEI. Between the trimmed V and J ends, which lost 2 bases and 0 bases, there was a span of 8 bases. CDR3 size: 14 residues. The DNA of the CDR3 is TGTGCCAGCAGTGAATCAGGTCTCTCCTACGAGCAGTACTTC. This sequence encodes CASSESGLSYEQYF.

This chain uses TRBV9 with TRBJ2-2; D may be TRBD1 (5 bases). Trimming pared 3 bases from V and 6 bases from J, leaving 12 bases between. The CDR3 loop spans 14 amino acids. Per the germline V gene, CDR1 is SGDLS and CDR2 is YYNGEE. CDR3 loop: CASSARVLAGELFF. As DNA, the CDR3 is TGTGCCAGCAGCGCCAGGGTGCTGGCCGGGGAGCTGTTTTTT.